This record looks at one T cell receptor (beta chain) sequence and its context. The antigen is unknown. As every portion of the isolated RNA was reverse transcribed, the sequencing read expressed TCRB transcripts. Libraries were prepared by immunoSEQ multiplex PCR; TCRdb keeps only in-frame clonotypes and omits some of them. The repertoire holds 150,000 to 190,000 clones, around 8% seen once, with 0.55% to 0.65% in the top ten. The CDR3 loop spans 15 amino acids. CDR1 is SGHAT, CDR2 FQNNGV, per germline. The ends were cut back, 4 bases at V and 1 base at J, with 13 bases in the middle. The sample is drawn from a study of beta chain features in type 1 diabetes. Regarding the study as a whole: A pattern of fewer insertions and more deletions at VDJ junctions was seen in type 1 diabetes patients. Compared with healthy donors, patients appeared to share more similar naive, central memory and regulatory TCRB repertoires. Researchers cautioned that cDNA sequencing could over-represent cells with high TCR expression.

Sorted cells reached over 95% purity in every population. This TCR derives from a man aged 18 to 35 in good health. The chain employs TRBV11-2 and TRBJ1-1; weak D call: TRBD1 (6 bases). The material sequenced was central memory CD4+ T cells from blood. The DNA for the CDR3 is TGTGCCAGCAGCTCCTTGACAGGCTCGAACACTGAAGCTTTCTTT. Its protein is CASSSLTGSNTEAFF.